This T cell receptor (beta chain) is drawn from a study of cytomegalovirus exposure and HLA in healthy donors. General study results and limits: In an earlier analysis, most TCR beta V segments were productive about 87% or about 30% of the time.

This clone has a handful of counts. Its antigen is not known. V was pared by 2 bases and J by 1 base, with 8 bases between. Germline CDR1 KGHSH, CDR2 LQKENI. This CDR3 spans 14 amino acids. Primers: 60 Vbeta forward and 13 Jbeta reverse. TCRdb keeps only in-frame clones here, not all; method: immunoSEQ multiplex PCR. This table has some 110,000 clones, roughly 76% appearing once. Sequenced sample: PBMCs. The sequence was collected from a man in his fifties or sixties in good health and CMV-seropositive. The V and J genes are TRBV18 and TRBJ1-2; the D is unclear. This CDR3 is CASSPSPDNYGYTF. The CDR3 DNA reads TGTGCCAGCTCACCATCTCCAGATAACTATGGCTACACCTTC.